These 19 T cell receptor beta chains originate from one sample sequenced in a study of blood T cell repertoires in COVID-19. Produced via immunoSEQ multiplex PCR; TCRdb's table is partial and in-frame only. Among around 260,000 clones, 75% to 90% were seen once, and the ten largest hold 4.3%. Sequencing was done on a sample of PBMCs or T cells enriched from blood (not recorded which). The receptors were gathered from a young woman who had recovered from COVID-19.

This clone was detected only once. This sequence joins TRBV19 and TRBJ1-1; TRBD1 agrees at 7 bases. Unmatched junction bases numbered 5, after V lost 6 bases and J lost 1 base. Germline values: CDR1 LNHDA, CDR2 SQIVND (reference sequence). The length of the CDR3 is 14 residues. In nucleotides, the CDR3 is TGTGCCAGTAGAAAAGGGGGCCCGAACACTGAAGCTTTCTTT. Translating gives CASRKGGPNTEAFF.

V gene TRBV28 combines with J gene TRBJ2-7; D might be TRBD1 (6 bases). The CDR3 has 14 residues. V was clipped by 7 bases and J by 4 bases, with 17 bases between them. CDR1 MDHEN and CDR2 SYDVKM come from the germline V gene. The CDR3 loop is CASTPGTRGYEQYF. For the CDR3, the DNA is TGTGCCAGCACTCCTGGCACCAGGGGATACGAGCAGTACTTC.

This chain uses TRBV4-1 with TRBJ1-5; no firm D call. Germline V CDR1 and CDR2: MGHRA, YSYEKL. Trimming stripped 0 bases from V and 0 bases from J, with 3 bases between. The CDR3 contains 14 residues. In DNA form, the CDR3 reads TGCGCCAGCAGCCAAGATTATAGCAATCAGCCCCAGCATTTT. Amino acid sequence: CASSQDYSNQPQHF.

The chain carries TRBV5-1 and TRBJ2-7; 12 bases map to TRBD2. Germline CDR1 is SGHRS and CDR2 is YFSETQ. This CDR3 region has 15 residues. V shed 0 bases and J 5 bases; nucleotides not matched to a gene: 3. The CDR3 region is CASSLETSGSNEQYF. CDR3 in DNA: TGCGCCAGCAGCTTGGAGACTAGCGGGAGTAACGAGCAGTACTTC.

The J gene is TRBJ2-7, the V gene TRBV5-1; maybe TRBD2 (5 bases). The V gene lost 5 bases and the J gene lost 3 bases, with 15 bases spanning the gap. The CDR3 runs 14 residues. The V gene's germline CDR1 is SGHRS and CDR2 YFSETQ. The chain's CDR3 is CASRLGFRDYEQYF. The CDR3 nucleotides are TGCGCCAGCAGGCTAGGATTCCGGGACTACGAGCAGTACTTC.

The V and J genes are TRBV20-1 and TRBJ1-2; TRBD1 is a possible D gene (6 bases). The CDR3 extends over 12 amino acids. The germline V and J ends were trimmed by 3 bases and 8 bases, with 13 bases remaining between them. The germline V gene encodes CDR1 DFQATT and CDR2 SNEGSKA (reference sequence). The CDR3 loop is CSASAGGVGYTF. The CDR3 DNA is TGCAGTGCTAGTGCTGGGGGCGTGGGCTACACCTTC.

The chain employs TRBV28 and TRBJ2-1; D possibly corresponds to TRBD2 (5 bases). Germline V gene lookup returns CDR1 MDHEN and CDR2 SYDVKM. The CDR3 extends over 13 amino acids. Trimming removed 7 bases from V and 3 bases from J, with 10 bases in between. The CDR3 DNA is TGTGCCAGCAAGAGCGGTTACTACAATGAGCAGTTCTTC. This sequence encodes CASKSGYYNEQFF.

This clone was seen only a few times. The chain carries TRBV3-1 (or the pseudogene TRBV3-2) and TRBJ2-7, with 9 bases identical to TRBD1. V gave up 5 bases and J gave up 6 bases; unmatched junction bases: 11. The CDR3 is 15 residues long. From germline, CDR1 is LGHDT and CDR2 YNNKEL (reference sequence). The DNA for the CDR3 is TGTGCCAGCAGCTACGGGACAGGGCCGTTTCGCGAGCAGTACTTC. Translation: CASSYGTGPFREQYF.

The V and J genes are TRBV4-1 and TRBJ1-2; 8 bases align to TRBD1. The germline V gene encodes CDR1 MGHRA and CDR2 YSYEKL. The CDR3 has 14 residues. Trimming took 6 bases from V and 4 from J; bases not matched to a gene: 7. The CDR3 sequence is CASSTTGGAYGYTF. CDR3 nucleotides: TGCGCCAGCAGTACTACAGGGGGTGCCTATGGCTACACCTTC.

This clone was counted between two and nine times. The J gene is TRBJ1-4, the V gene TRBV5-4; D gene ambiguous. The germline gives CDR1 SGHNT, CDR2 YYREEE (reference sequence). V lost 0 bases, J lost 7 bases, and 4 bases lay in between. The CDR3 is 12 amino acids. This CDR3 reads CASSLDSEKLFF. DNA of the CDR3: TGTGCCAGCAGCTTGGACAGTGAAAAACTGTTTTTT. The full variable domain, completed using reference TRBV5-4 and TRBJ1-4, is ETGVTQSPTHLIKTRGQQVTLRCSSQSGHNTVSWYQQALGQGPQFIFQYYREEENGRGNFPPRFSGLQFPNYSSELNVNALELDDSALYLCASSLDSEKLFFGSGTQLSVL.

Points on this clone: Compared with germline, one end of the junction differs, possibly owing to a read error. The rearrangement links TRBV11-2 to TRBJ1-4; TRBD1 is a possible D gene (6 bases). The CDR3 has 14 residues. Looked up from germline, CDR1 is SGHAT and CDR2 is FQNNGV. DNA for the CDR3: TGTGCCAGCAGCTTAGTCAGGGGCGAGGGACGGAGCTATTTT. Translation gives CASSLVRGEGRSYF.

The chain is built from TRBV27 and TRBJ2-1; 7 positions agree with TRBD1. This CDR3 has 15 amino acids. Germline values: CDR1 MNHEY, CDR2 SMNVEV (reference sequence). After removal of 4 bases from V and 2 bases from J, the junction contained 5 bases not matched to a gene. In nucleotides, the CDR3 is TGTGCCAGCAGTTATCGACAGGGAACCTACAATGAGCAGTTCTTC. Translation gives CASSYRQGTYNEQFF.

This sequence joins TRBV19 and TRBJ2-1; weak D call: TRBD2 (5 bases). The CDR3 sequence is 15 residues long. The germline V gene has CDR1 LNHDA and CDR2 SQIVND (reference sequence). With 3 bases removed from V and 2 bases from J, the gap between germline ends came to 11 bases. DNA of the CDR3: TGTGCCAGTAGTATCGGCCCGGGGACCTACAATGAGCAGTTCTTC. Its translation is CASSIGPGTYNEQFF.

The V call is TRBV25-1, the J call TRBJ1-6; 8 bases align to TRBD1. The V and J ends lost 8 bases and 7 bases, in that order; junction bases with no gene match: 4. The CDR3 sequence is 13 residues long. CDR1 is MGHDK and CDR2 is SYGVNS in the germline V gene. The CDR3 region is CASVDRGNSPLHF. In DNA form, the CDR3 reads TGTGCCAGCGTCGACAGGGGAAATTCACCCCTCCACTTT.

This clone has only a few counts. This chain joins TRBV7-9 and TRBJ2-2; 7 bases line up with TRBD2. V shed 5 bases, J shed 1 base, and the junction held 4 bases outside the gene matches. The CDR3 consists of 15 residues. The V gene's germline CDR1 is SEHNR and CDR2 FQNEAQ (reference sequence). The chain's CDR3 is CASSPGTMNTGELFF. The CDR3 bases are TGTGCCAGCAGCCCCGGGACTATGAACACCGGGGAGCTGTTTTTT. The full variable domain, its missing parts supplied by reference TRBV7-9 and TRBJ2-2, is DTGVSQNPRHKITKRGQNVTFRCDPISEHNRLYWYRQTLGQGPEFLTYFQNEAQLEKSRLLSDRFSAERPKGSFSTLEIQRTEQGDSAMYLCASSPGTMNTGELFFGEGSRLTVL.

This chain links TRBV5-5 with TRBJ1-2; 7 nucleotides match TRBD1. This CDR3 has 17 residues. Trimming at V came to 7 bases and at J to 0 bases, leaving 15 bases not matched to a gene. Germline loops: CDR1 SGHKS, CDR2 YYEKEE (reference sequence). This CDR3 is CASETRVPGQPNYGYTF. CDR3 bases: TGTGCCAGCGAAACAAGGGTCCCGGGACAGCCTAACTATGGCTACACCTTC.

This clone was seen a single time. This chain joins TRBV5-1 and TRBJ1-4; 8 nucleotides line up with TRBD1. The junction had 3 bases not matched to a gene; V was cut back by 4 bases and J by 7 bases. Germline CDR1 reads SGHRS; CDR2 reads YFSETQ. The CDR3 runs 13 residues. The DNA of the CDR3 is TGCGCCAGCAGCATAGGACAGGGTGAAAAACTGTTTTTT. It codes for CASSIGQGEKLFF.

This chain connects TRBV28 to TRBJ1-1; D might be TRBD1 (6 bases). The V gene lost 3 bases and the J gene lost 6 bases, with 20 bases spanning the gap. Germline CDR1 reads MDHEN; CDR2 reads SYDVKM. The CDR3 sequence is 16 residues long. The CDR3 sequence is CASSFGGLLQGSEAFF. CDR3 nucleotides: TGTGCCAGCAGTTTTGGAGGCCTTCTACAGGGATCTGAAGCTTTCTTT.

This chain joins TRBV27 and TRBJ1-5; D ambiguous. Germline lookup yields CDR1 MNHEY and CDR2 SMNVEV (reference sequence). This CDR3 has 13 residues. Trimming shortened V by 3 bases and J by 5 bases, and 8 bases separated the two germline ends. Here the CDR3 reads CASSLSGYQPQHF. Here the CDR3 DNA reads TGTGCCAGCAGTTTGAGCGGTTATCAGCCCCAGCATTTT.